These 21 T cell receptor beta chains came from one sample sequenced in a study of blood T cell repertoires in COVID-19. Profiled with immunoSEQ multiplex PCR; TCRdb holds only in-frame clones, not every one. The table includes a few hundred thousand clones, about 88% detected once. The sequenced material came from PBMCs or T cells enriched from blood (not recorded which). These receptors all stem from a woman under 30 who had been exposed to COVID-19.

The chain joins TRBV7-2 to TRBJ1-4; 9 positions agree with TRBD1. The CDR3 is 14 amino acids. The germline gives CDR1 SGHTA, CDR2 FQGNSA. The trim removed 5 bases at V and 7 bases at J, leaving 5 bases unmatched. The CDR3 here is CASSVQGAVEKLFF. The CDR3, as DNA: TGTGCCAGCAGCGTACAGGGGGCGGTTGAAAAACTGTTTTTT.

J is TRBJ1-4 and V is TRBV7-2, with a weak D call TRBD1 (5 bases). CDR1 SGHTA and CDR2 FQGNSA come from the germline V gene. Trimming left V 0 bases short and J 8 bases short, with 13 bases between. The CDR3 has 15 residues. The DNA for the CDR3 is TGTGCCAGCAGCTTAGCCCGTGGGGCTGGGGAAAAACTGTTTTTT. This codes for CASSLARGAGEKLFF.

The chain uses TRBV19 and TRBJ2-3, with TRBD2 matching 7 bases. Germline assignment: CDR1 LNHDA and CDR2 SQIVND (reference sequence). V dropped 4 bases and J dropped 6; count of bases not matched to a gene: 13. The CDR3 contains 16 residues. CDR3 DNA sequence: TGTGCCAGTAGTAGGGAGGGAGGGTCACCGGCGGATACGCAGTATTTT. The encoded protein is CASSREGGSPADTQYF.

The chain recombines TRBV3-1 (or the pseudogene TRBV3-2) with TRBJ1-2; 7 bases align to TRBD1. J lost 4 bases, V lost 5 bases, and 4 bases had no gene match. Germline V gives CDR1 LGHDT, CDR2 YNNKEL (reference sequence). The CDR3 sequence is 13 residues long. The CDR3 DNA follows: TGTGCCAGCAGCTACGGGGACAGCTATGGCTACACCTTC. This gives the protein CASSYGDSYGYTF.

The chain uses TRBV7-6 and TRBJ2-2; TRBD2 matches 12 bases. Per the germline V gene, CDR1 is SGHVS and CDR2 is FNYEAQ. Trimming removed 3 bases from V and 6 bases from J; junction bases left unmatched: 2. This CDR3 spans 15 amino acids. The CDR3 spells CASSFGLAGSGELFF. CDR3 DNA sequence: TGTGCCAGCAGCTTCGGACTAGCGGGATCCGGGGAGCTGTTTTTT.

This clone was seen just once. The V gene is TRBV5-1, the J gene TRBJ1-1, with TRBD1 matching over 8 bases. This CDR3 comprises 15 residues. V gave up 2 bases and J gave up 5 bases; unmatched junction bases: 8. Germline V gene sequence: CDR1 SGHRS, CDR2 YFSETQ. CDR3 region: CASSFSTGELTEAFF. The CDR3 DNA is TGCGCCAGCAGCTTCTCGACAGGGGAGTTGACTGAAGCTTTCTTT.

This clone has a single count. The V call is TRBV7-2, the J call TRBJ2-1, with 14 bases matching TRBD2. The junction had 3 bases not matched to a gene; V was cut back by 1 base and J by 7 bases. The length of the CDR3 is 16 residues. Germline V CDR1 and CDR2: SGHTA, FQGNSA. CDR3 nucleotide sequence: TGTGCCAGCAGCTTAGTGGGACTAGCGGGGGAAAATGAGCAGTTCTTC. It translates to CASSLVGLAGENEQFF. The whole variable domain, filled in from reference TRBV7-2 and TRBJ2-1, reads GAGVSQSPSNKVTEKGKDVELRCDPISGHTALYWYRQSLGQGLEFLIYFQGNSAPDKSGLPSDRFSAERTGGSVSTLTIQRTQQEDSAVYLCASSLVGLAGENEQFFGPGTRLTVL.

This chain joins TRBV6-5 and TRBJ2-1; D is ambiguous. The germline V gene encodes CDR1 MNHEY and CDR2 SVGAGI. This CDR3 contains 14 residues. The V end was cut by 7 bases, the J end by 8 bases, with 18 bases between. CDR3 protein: CASTGVATWDEQFF. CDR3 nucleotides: TGTGCCAGCACAGGCGTCGCAACCTGGGATGAGCAGTTCTTC.

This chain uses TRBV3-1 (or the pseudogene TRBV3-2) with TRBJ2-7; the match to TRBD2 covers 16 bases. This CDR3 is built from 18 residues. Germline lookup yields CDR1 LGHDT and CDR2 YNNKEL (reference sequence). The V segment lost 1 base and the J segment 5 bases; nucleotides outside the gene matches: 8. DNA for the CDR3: TGTGCCAGCAGCCAAGGGGGACTAGCGGGAGGGCCTAGAAACGAGCAGTACTTC. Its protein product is CASSQGGLAGGPRNEQYF.

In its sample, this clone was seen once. The CDR3 nucleotides are TGTGCCAGCAGTTTAGTCAGCGAGTATGGCTACACCTTC. This sequence encodes CASSLVSEYGYTF. This chain uses TRBV28 with TRBJ1-2; D ambiguous. The CDR3 covers 13 residues. Trimming removed 2 bases from V and 5 bases from J, with 9 bases in between. Germline V gene data show CDR1 as MDHEN and CDR2 as SYDVKM.

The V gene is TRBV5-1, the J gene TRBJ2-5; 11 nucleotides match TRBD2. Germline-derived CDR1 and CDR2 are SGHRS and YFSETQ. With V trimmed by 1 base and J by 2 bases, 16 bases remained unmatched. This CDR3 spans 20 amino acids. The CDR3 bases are TGCGCCAGCAGCTTGTTCCCCAGGGCCTCTAGCGGGGGGCTACAAGAGACCCAGTACTTC. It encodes CASSLFPRASSGGLQETQYF.

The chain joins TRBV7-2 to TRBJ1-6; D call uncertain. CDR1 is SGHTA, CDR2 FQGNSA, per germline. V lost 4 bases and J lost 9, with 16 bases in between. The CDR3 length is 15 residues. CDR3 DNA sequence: TGTGCCAGCAGCTCCAGGCCCCCACCTGCTTCACCCCTCCACTTT. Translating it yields CASSSRPPPASPLHF.

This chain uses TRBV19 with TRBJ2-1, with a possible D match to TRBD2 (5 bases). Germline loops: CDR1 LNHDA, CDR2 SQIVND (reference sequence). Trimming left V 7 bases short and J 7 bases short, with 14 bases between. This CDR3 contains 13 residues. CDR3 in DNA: TGTGCCAGTACCCCCTGGGGAGAAAATGAGCAGTTCTTC. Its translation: CASTPWGENEQFF. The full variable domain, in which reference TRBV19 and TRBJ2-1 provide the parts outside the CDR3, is DGGITQSPKYLFRKEGQNVTLSCEQNLNHDAMYWYRQDPGQGLRLIYYSQIVNDFQKGDIAEGYSVSREKKESFPLTVTSAQKNPTAFYLCASTPWGENEQFFGPGTRLTVL.

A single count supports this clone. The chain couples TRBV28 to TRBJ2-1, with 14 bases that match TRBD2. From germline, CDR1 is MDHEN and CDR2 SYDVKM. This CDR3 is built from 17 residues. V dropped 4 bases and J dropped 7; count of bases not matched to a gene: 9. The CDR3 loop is CASSSPTSGGAVNEQFF. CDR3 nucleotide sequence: TGTGCCAGCAGTTCCCCGACTAGCGGGGGGGCCGTGAATGAGCAGTTCTTC.

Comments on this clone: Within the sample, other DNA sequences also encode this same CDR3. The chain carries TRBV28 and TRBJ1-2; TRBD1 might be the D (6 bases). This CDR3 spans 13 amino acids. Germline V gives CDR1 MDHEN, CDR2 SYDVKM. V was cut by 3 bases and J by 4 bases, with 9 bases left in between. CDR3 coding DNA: TGTGCCAGCAGTTTGGGACACCTCTATGGCTACACCTTC. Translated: CASSLGHLYGYTF.

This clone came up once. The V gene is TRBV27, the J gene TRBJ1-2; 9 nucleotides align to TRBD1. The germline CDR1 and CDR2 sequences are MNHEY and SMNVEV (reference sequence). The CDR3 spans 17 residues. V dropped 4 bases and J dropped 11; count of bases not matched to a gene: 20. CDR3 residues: CASSSTLLGQGLYRYTF. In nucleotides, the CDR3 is TGTGCCAGCAGTTCTACGCTTCTGGGACAGGGTCTTTATCGATACACCTTC.

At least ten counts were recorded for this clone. The CDR3 DNA is TGTGCCAGCAGCTTAGCCATCCAAGAGACCCAGTACTTC. Translated: CASSLAIQETQYF. V and J are TRBV7-2 and TRBJ2-5; D ambiguous. Germline CDR1 is SGHTA and CDR2 is FQGNSA. V was trimmed by 0 bases and J by 1 base, leaving 3 bases between them. The CDR3 sequence is 13 residues long. The entire variable domain, with the rest obtained from reference TRBV7-2 and TRBJ2-5, is as follows: GAGVSQSPSNKVTEKGKDVELRCDPISGHTALYWYRQSLGQGLEFLIYFQGNSAPDKSGLPSDRFSAERTGGSVSTLTIQRTQQEDSAVYLCASSLAIQETQYFGPGTRLLVL.

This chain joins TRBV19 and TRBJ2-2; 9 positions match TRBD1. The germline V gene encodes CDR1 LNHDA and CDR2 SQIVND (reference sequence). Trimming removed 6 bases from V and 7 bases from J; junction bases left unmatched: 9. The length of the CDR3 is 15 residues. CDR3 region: CASSPIQGASGELFF. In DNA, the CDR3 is TGTGCCAGTAGCCCAATACAGGGGGCAAGCGGGGAGCTGTTTTTT.

The CDR3 DNA sequence: TGTGCCAGCAGTGAGAGTGAAAAACTGTTTTTT. This translates into CASSESEKLFF. The gene calls are TRBV28 and TRBJ1-4; no firm D call. From germline, CDR1 is MDHEN and CDR2 SYDVKM. V shed 5 bases and J shed 7 bases, with 5 bases lying between them. The CDR3 covers 11 residues.

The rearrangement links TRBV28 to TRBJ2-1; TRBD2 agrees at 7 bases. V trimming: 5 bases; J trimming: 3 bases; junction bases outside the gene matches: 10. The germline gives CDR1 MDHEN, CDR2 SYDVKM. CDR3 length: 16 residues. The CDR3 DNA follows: TGTGCCAGCAGTGACCCGGCTAGCGGCCTCTACAATGAGCAGTTCTTC. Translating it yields CASSDPASGLYNEQFF. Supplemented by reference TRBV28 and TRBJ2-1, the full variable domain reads DVKVTQSSRYLVKRTGEKVFLECVQDMDHENMFWYRQDPGLGLRLIYFSYDVKMKEKGDIPEGYSVSREKKERFSLILESASTNQTSMYLCASSDPASGLYNEQFFGPGTRLTVL.

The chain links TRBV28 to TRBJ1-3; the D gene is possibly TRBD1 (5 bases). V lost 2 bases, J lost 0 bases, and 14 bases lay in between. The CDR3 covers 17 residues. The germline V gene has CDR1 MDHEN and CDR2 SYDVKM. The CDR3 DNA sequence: TGTGCCAGCAGTTTAGTCGGGGGGGGATCCTCTGGAAACACCATATATTTT. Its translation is CASSLVGGGSSGNTIYF. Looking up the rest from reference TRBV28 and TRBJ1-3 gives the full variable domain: DVKVTQSSRYLVKRTGEKVFLECVQDMDHENMFWYRQDPGLGLRLIYFSYDVKMKEKGDIPEGYSVSREKKERFSLILESASTNQTSMYLCASSLVGGGSSGNTIYFGEGSWLTVV.